These 16 T cell receptor beta chains came from one sample sequenced in a study of T-cell memory formation after mild COVID-19. Each CDR3 protein is one row after TCRdb ran MiXCR on the 5' RACE reads. Of fewer than 250,000 distinct CDR3 sequences in the sample, just over 15% were seen once. Sequencing input: PBMCs or a T cell subset sorted from them (not recorded which). These receptors all come from an adult woman who had mild COVID-19 (a few samples of this study predate the infection). Cell type and time point are not known.

This clonotype appeared a few times. J is TRBJ2-3 and V is TRBV24-1; TRBD1 might be the D (6 bases). From germline, CDR1 is KGHDR and CDR2 SFDVKD. The V end was cut by 3 bases, the J end by 6 bases, with 27 bases between. The CDR3 is made up of 19 amino acids. The CDR3, as DNA: TGTGCCACCAGTGATCCCGTTGACCGAAGAGGACAGCATTTGGATACGCAGTATTTT. It yields the protein CATSDPVDRRGQHLDTQYF.

The rearrangement joins TRBV6-1 to TRBJ2-7, with D possibly called TRBD1 or TRBD2 (5 bases each). The germline CDR1 and CDR2 sequences are MNHNS and SASEGT. The CDR3 covers 17 residues. V shed 1 base and J shed 4 bases, with 20 bases lying between them. The DNA of the CDR3 is TGTGCCAGCAGTGAAGTGATGACCGGGACGGCGGCGTACGAGCAGTACTTC. Encoded protein: CASSEVMTGTAAYEQYF.

The V call is TRBV14, the J call TRBJ1-1, with a possible D match to TRBD1 (5 bases). The CDR3 runs to 16 residues. The germline V gene encodes CDR1 SGHDN and CDR2 FVKESK. Trimming took 4 bases from V and 0 from J, leaving 15 bases between them. CDR3 residues: CASSPTTGLLNTEAFF. The CDR3 nucleotides read TGTGCCAGCAGCCCTACGACGGGACTCCTGAACACTGAAGCTTTCTTT.

In its sample, this clonotype was seen a few times. This rearrangement joins TRBV7-9 to TRBJ2-4, with 10 bases that match TRBD1. Germline values: CDR1 SEHNR, CDR2 FQNEAQ (reference sequence). The CDR3 covers 16 residues. J was trimmed by 3 bases and V by 5 bases; bases with no gene match: 7. The CDR3 DNA follows: TGTGCCAGCAGCCTGACAGGGGGCGGCGGCAAAAACATTCAGTACTTC. The encoded protein is CASSLTGGGGKNIQYF.

The rearrangement joins TRBV27 to TRBJ2-7; D call uncertain. Germline V gene data show CDR1 as MNHEY and CDR2 as SMNVEV (reference sequence). Trimming removed 0 bases from V and 0 bases from J, with 9 bases in between. This CDR3 is 15 amino acids long. The DNA of the CDR3 is TGTGCCAGCAGTTTATCGGTCATGAGCTCCTACGAGCAGTACTTC. Translation: CASSLSVMSSYEQYF.

This clonotype occurred once. The CDR3 DNA reads as TGCGCCAGCAGCCAAGTAAAACAGGGCCTCCAAGAGACCCAGTACTTC. Its translation: CASSQVKQGLQETQYF. The chain has TRBV4-1 and TRBJ2-5; D may be TRBD1 (6 bases). The CDR3 runs 16 residues. The V gene's germline CDR1 is MGHRA and CDR2 YSYEKL. V lost 1 base and J 1 base, leaving 13 bases between the germline ends.

This clonotype was counted between two and nine times. CDR3 region: CASSLGTREYEQYF. The CDR3 region has the DNA TGCGCCAGCAGCTTGGGGACCCGCGAGTACGAGCAGTACTTC. The rearrangement uses TRBV5-1 and TRBJ2-7; D is unclear. V was pared by 0 bases and J by 4 bases, with 11 bases between. The CDR3 is 14 residues long. CDR1 SGHRS and CDR2 YFSETQ come from the germline V gene.

This chain links TRBV19 with TRBJ2-2; TRBD1 agrees at 8 bases. V shed 5 bases, J shed 3 bases, and the junction held 5 bases outside the gene matches. The CDR3 loop spans 15 amino acids. Looked up from germline, CDR1 is LNHDA and CDR2 is SQIVND (reference sequence). Here the CDR3 DNA reads TGTGCCAGTAGTCCCCGGACAGGGTACACCGGGGAGCTGTTTTTT. This sequence encodes CASSPRTGYTGELFF.

Here the CDR3 reads CASSKGHYNEQFF. The CDR3 DNA follows: TGTGCCAGCAGCAAAGGACATTACAATGAGCAGTTCTTC. This rearrangement joins TRBV9 to TRBJ2-1; a possible D gene is TRBD1 (5 bases). V was trimmed by 4 bases and J by 4 bases, leaving 9 bases between them. The CDR3 consists of 13 residues. Germline values: CDR1 SGDLS, CDR2 YYNGEE.

As regards this clonotype: At one end the junction does not follow the germline gene, possibly because of a read error. The V gene is TRBV20-1, the J gene TRBJ1-2; D is uncertain. Germline CDR1 DFQATT, CDR2 SNEGSKA (reference sequence). There are 10 residues in the CDR3. CDR3 coding DNA: TGCAGTGCTCGAGAGTGGGGCTACACCTTC. Amino acid sequence: CSAREWGYTF.

This clonotype came up a few times. V and J are TRBV6-6 and TRBJ1-1, with D perhaps TRBD1 (5 bases). Germline values: CDR1 MNHNY, CDR2 SVGAGI (reference sequence). V was shortened by 0 bases and J by 7 bases, with 12 bases between the two germline ends. CDR3 length equals 14 residues. This chain's CDR3 is CASSYSGTGDEAFF. For the CDR3, the DNA is TGTGCCAGCAGTTACTCGGGAACAGGCGATGAAGCTTTCTTT.

Only a few counts were recorded for this clonotype. The CDR3 here is CSGYSGRVSYNEQFF. Here the CDR3 DNA reads TGCAGCGGCTATAGCGGGAGGGTCTCCTACAATGAGCAGTTCTTC. This rearrangement joins TRBV20-1 to TRBJ2-1; 11 nucleotides agree with TRBD2. The germline CDR1 and CDR2 sequences are DFQATT and SNEGSKA (reference sequence). The CDR3 runs 15 residues.

This clonotype was detected once. This CDR3 is CASSTGDSPLHF. The CDR3 coding sequence is TGCGCCAGCAGTACAGGGGATTCACCCCTCCACTTT. The chain joins TRBV5-1 to TRBJ1-6, with 7 bases aligning to TRBD1. Losses at the gene ends were 5 bases for V and 8 bases for J; bases not matched to a gene: 1. CDR3 length: 12 amino acids. CDR1 is SGHRS, CDR2 YFSETQ, per germline.

The chain is built from TRBV12-3 or TRBV12-4 and TRBJ2-4, with 8 bases identical to TRBD2. V trimming: 1 base; J trimming: 3 bases; junction bases outside the gene matches: 5. The CDR3 runs to 16 residues. The CDR3 loop is CASSLGPAGGKNIQYF. CDR3 in DNA: TGTGCCAGCAGTTTAGGTCCGGCGGGGGGCAAAAACATTCAGTACTTC.

The gene calls are TRBV3-1 and TRBJ2-3, with 13 bases identical to TRBD2. The CDR3 sequence is 17 residues long. Germline-derived CDR1 and CDR2 are LGHDT and YNNKEL (reference sequence). The trim removed 0 bases at V and 5 bases at J, leaving 5 bases unmatched. The DNA for the CDR3 is TGTGCCAGCAGCCAAGATTTTACTAGCGGGGGGGTAGATACGCAGTATTTT. It encodes CASSQDFTSGGVDTQYF.

The table lists this clonotype with a few counts. The CDR3 end shows no conserved phenylalanine or tryptophan, and so a read error is likely. Because the CDR3's place on the DNA is in doubt, the DNA is left out and the CDR3 is given as listed by TCRdb. This chain joins TRBV3-1 and TRBJ2-5; TRBD2 reflects the table's D call only, with no check against the DNA. The germline V gene encodes CDR1 LGHDT and CDR2 YNNKEL (reference sequence). The CDR3 has 13 amino acids, counting both end residues. The CDR3 here is CASSQPAGAPITL.